Sequencing of this T cell receptor beta chain was carried out in a study of shared clonotypes between healthy human individuals. Study results and caveats: Memory subsets had estimated richness that was generally smaller than that of naive subsets. Generation probabilities were higher for clonotypes shared across all four sorted-subset donors than for unshared ones.

CD8 cells regarded as naive lacked CD45RO, were positively chosen for CCR7, and omitted terminally differentiated effector memory CD45RA+ cells. On this clone itself: Its specificity is not known.

The assay was run at deep level. Some clones are missing from TCRdb's copy, which holds only in-frame ones; the method was immunoSEQ multiplex PCR. The profile shows approximately 590,000 clones, roughly 95% of them singletons. This TCR was sampled from a woman in her 30s in good health. The sequencing input was naive CD8+ T cells sorted from blood.

The CDR3 sequence: CASSLTRDWSYEQYF. Here the CDR3 DNA reads TGTGCCAGCAGCTTAACCCGGGACTGGTCCTACGAGCAGTACTTC. J is TRBJ2-7 and V is TRBV11-2; a weak D match, TRBD2 (6 bases). V lost 2 bases, J lost 1 base, and 12 bases lay in between. The germline gives CDR1 SGHAT, CDR2 FQNNGV. This CDR3 comprises 15 residues.